The 10 T cell receptor beta chains presented below share a single source sample, sequenced in a study of post-analysis software for immune sequencing data. Study-level results: There were five or six TRBV segments more frequent in patients than controls, and TRBV5-6, TRBV5-1 and TRBV20-1 were among them.

Unique molecular identifiers were carried by the TCR beta cDNA libraries. TCRdb recomputed calls from the PCR reads with MiXCR, one row per CDR3 protein. Seen here are 750,000 to 900,000 distinct CDR3 sequences, under 60% observed once, and the top ten hold approximately 4.4%. These TCRs' antigens remain unknown. The sequenced sample was blood. The receptors were sampled from a girl aged 10-17 years with multiple sclerosis.

This clonotype occurred a few times. The rearrangement uses TRBV6-5 and TRBJ2-3, with 7 bases identical to TRBD1. The ends lost 6 bases at V and 2 bases at J; junction bases unmatched: 5. Germline CDR1 is MNHEY and CDR2 is SVGAGI. The CDR3 runs to 14 residues. The CDR3 coding sequence is TGTGCCAGCAGACAGGGGTCGGTCACAGATACGCAGTATTTT. As protein: CASRQGSVTDTQYF.

The chain has TRBV10-3 and TRBJ2-3, with 10 nucleotides matching TRBD2. Trimming took 8 bases from V and 0 from J; bases not matched to a gene: 5. This CDR3 contains 15 residues. CDR1 is ENHRY, CDR2 SYGVKD, per germline. The chain's CDR3 is CAIGILAGSTDTQYF. DNA of the CDR3: TGTGCCATCGGGATACTAGCGGGGAGCACAGATACGCAGTATTTT.

This clonotype was recorded many times. The chain joins TRBV7-9 to TRBJ2-7; TRBD1 is a possible D gene (6 bases). Germline lookup yields CDR1 SEHNR and CDR2 FQNEAQ (reference sequence). The V gene lost 6 bases and the J gene lost 3 bases, with 9 bases spanning the gap. The CDR3 extends over 12 amino acids. The DNA of the CDR3 is TGTGCCAGCAGTTTACAGGGCTACGAGCAGTACTTC. Translation gives CASSLQGYEQYF.

This chain uses TRBV7-8 with TRBJ2-2; the D is unclear. This CDR3 spans 15 amino acids. The V and J ends lost 2 bases and 3 bases respectively, with 10 bases between them. CDR1 is SGHVS, CDR2 FQNEAQ, per germline. As DNA, the CDR3 is TGTGCCAGCAGCTTATCTCGGTTATACACCGGGGAGCTGTTTTTT. Translation: CASSLSRLYTGELFF.

The V gene is TRBV12-5, the J gene TRBJ2-5; 9 nucleotides agree with TRBD2. From germline, CDR1 is LGHNT and CDR2 FRNRAP. The CDR3 has 15 residues. Germline trimming cut 2 bases from V and 3 bases from J; bases unmatched to any gene: 4. Written as DNA, the CDR3 is TGTGCTAGTGGTTTGAGGGCTAGCGGGGAAGAGACCCAGTACTTC. It codes for CASGLRASGEETQYF.

In its sample, this clonotype was seen many times. This chain uses TRBV6-2 or TRBV6-3 with TRBJ2-4, with 9 nucleotides matching TRBD2. The CDR3 consists of 14 residues. V gave up 3 bases and J gave up 4 bases; unmatched junction bases: 1. CDR1 is MNHEY and CDR2 is SVGEGT in the germline V gene. CDR3 loop: CASSYSGSKNIQYF. The CDR3 DNA reads as TGTGCCAGCAGTTATAGCGGGAGTAAAAACATTCAGTACTTC.

The chain recombines TRBV2 with TRBJ2-7; a weak D match, TRBD2 (5 bases). The end of the DNA is better explained by TRBJ2-5, so the J call may be wrong. This CDR3 spans 12 amino acids. Looked up from germline, CDR1 is SNHLY and CDR2 is FYNNEI. The CDR3 is CASSAGFETQYF. The CDR3 DNA reads TGTGCCAGCAGTGCGGGGTTCGAGACCCAGTACTTC.

The gene calls are TRBV14 and TRBJ1-1; D is ambiguous. Trimming took off 4 bases at V and 2 bases at J, with 8 bases between the two ends. Germline CDR1 and CDR2: SGHDN and FVKESK. This CDR3 spans 13 amino acids. The CDR3 nucleotides are TGTGCCAGCAGCCTAAAAAGCAACACTGAAGCTTTCTTT. Translating gives CASSLKSNTEAFF.

V is TRBV10-3 and J is TRBJ2-3, with 10 bases lining up with TRBD2. The CDR3 has 15 amino acids. With V trimmed by 5 bases and J by 1 base, 3 bases remained unmatched. The V gene's germline CDR1 is ENHRY and CDR2 SYGVKD. CDR3 nucleotide sequence: TGTGCCATCAGTCCCGGGACTAGCGGCACAGATACGCAGTATTTT. Protein: CAISPGTSGTDTQYF.

The chain couples TRBV24-1 to TRBJ1-2; D uncertain. Germline CDR1 reads KGHDR; CDR2 reads SFDVKD. CDR3 length: 14 amino acids. V lost 2 bases to trimming and J lost 7 bases, with 13 bases between them. The CDR3, as DNA: TGTGCCACCAGTGATTCCGGGTCTACAAGTGGCTACACCTTC. This gives the protein CATSDSGSTSGYTF.